This T cell receptor beta chain is drawn from a study of CD8+ T cells in alopecia areata. Study observations and caveats: Mice showed TCR sharing more clearly than patients did, possibly owing to HLA.

Starting from PBMCs, sorting isolated CD4+ and CD8+ T cells. For this clone: Its antigen is not known.

V lost 2 bases and J lost 4; bases outside the gene matches: 3. The germline gives CDR1 MGHRA, CDR2 YSYEKL. The CDR3 is made up of 15 amino acids. RNA extraction and reverse transcription yielded cDNA as sequencing template. Assay used: immunoSEQ multiplex PCR; TCRdb lists only in-frame clones, some missing. Among about 99,000 clones listed, 55% were seen once. Sample: CD4+ T cells sorted from blood. The chain employs TRBV4-1 and TRBJ2-7; 12 positions match TRBD2. This sequence originates from a human donor in good health. CDR3 sequence: CASSQRTSGVYEQYF. For the CDR3, the DNA is TGCGCCAGCAGCCAACGGACTAGCGGGGTTTACGAGCAGTACTTC.